This note documents a single TCR beta chain sequence. The data originate from a study of blood T cells in healthy people across ages. Those donating, healthy Caucasian individuals from Russia, were aged about 6 to 100. Through a sample-barcoded 5' primer and a J-beta primer mix, a second PCR was run for roughly 6 to 11 cycles. TCRdb used MiXCR to reprocess the 5' RACE reads, holding one entry per CDR3 protein. Of around 870,000 distinct CDR3 sequences in the sample, 29% were seen once. Losses at the gene ends were 6 bases for V and 8 bases for J; bases not matched to a gene: 9. This CDR3 is built from 14 residues. Germline CDR1 MNHEY, CDR2 SMNVEV (reference sequence).

This sequence was found in a woman at least 80 years old in good health. The genes are TRBV27 and TRBJ1-4; 7 nucleotides agree with TRBD1. Sequenced material: blood. The CDR3 is CASRKLGTAEKLFF. For the CDR3, the DNA is TGTGCCAGCAGAAAACTTGGGACAGCCGAAAAACTGTTTTTT. The full variable domain, completed using reference TRBV27 and TRBJ1-4, is EAQVTQNPRYLITVTGKKLTVTCSQNMNHEYMSWYRQDPGLGLRQIYYSMNVEVTDKGDVPEGYKVSRKEKRNFPLILESPSPNQTSLYFCASRKLGTAEKLFFGSGTQLSVL.